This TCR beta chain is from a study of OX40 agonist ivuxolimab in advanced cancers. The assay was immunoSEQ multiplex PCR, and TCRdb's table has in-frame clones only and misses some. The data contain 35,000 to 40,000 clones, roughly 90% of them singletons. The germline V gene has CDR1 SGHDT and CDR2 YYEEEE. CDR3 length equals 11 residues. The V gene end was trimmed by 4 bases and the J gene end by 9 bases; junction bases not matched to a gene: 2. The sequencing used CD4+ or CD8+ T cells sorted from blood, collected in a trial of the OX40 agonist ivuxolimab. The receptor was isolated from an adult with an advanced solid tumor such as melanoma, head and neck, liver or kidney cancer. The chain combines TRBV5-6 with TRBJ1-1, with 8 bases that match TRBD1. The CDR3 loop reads CASSGQGQAFF. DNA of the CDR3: TGTGCCAGCAGCGGACAGGGCCAAGCTTTCTTT.